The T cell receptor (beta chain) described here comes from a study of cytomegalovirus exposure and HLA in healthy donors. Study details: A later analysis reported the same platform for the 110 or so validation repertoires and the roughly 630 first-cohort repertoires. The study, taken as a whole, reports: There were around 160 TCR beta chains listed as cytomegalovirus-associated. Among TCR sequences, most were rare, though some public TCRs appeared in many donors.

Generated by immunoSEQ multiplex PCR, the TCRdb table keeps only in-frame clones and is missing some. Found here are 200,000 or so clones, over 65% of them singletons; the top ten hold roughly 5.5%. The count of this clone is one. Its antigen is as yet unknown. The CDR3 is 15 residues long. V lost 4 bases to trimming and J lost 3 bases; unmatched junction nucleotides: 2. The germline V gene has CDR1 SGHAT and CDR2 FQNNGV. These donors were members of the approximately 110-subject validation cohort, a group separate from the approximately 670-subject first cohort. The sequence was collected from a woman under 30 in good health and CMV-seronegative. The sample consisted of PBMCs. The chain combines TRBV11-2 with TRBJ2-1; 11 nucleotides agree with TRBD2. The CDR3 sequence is CASSSLAGVYNEQFF. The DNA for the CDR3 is TGTGCCAGCAGCTCACTAGCGGGAGTCTACAATGAGCAGTTCTTC.